These 29 T cell receptor beta chains were sequenced from one sample in a study of molecular identifiers for immune sequencing clone quantification. In TCRdb, the PCR reads were re-called with MiXCR into one record per CDR3 protein. The repertoire has 90,000 to 120,000 distinct CDR3 sequences, 36% of them found once; the top ten carry around 3.9%. What was sequenced was naive CD8+ T cells from blood, with Jurkat cell RNA spiked in. Sample subset: FACS-sorted CD8+CD4-CCR7+CD45RA+ naive T cells. Receptors originate from a human donor in good health. Some libraries in this study had Jurkat cell RNA spiked in.

For this clonotype: A read error may account for a junction end that differs from germline. The chain uses TRBV28 and TRBJ2-7; 9 bases align to TRBD1. The CDR3 consists of 13 residues. The germline gives CDR1 MDHEN, CDR2 SYDVKM. The CDR3 nucleotides are TGTGCTGCCACCGGGACAGGGCCTTACGAACAGTACTTC. Amino acid sequence: CAATGTGPYEQYF.

The chain links TRBV6-1 to TRBJ2-1; 7 bases align to TRBD2. Trimming cost V 10 bases and J 2 bases; bases outside gene matches: 8. Germline CDR1 reads MNHNS; CDR2 reads SASEGT. CDR3 length equals 14 residues. In DNA, the CDR3 is TGTGCCACGATTCCGACTAGCCCCTACAATGAGCAGTTCTTC. Translating gives CATIPTSPYNEQFF.

This clonotype was observed a single time. The rearrangement uses TRBV7-9 and TRBJ2-5; D unresolved. Trimming cost V 2 bases and J 9 bases, with 19 bases left between them. This CDR3 contains 15 residues. Looked up from germline, CDR1 is SEHNR and CDR2 is FQNEAQ (reference sequence). This CDR3 reads CASSLRTEPPEPQYF. DNA for the CDR3: TGTGCCAGCAGCTTAAGGACGGAACCCCCGGAGCCCCAGTACTTC.

In nucleotides, the CDR3 is TGTGCCAGCAGAGGAGGGCCTCACTATGGCTACACCTTC. It encodes CASRGGPHYGYTF. The V and J genes are TRBV11-1 and TRBJ1-2; unclear D gene. CDR1 and CDR2 from the germline V gene are SGHAT and FQDESV (reference sequence). The CDR3 has 13 residues. V lost 6 bases and J 3 bases, leaving 11 bases between the germline ends.

A note on this clonotype: A much larger clone sits a single nucleotide away, making a read error possible. This chain uses TRBV6-5 with TRBJ2-7; D is perhaps TRBD1 (6 bases). The CDR3 length is 13 residues. Trimming cost V 11 bases and J 3 bases, with 17 bases left between them. In germline, CDR1 is MNHEY, CDR2 SVGAGI. CDR3 sequence reads: CAGKEKGGYEQYF. The CDR3 DNA reads TGTGCCGGCAAGGAGAAAGGGGGCTACGAGCAGTACTTC.

This clonotype was detected ten times or more. This chain joins TRBV28 and TRBJ2-5; a possible D gene is TRBD2 (7 bases). With 8 bases removed from V and 5 bases from J, the gap between germline ends came to 18 bases. This CDR3 contains 14 residues. CDR1 and CDR2 from the germline V gene are MDHEN and SYDVKM. The CDR3 here is CASLPRGAMETQYF. CDR3 nucleotides: TGTGCCAGCTTACCACGGGGGGCGATGGAGACCCAGTACTTC. Variable domain in full (rest from reference TRBV28 and TRBJ2-5): DVKVTQSSRYLVKRTGEKVFLECVQDMDHENMFWYRQDPGLGLRLIYFSYDVKMKEKGDIPEGYSVSREKKERFSLILESASTNQTSMYLCASLPRGAMETQYFGPGTRLLVL.

The V call is TRBV29-1, the J call TRBJ2-7; 9 bases agree with TRBD1. CDR1 is SQVTM and CDR2 is ANQGSEA in the germline V gene. Trimming cost V 1 base and J 4 bases; bases outside gene matches: 11. This CDR3 region has 16 residues. CDR3 loop: CSVEALDRGYGYEQYF. CDR3 nucleotides: TGCAGCGTTGAAGCCCTGGACAGGGGTTATGGGTACGAGCAGTACTTC.

Of note for this clonotype: A clone one base away is much larger, so this may be a read error. This chain joins TRBV6-2 or TRBV6-3 and TRBJ1-1; D remains unclear. Germline lookup yields CDR1 MNHEY and CDR2 SVGEGT. The CDR3 consists of 12 residues. CDR3 DNA sequence: TGTGCCAGCCAACACCGGAACACTGATGCTTTCTTT. Translation: CASQHRNTDAFF.

The V and J genes are TRBV20-1 and TRBJ2-2; D gene uncertain. Trimming removed 4 bases at V and 8 bases at J, with 8 bases between. The V gene's germline CDR1 is DFQATT and CDR2 SNEGSKA (reference sequence). CDR3 size: 11 residues. The DNA of the CDR3 is TGCAGTGCTACCCTGCTGGGGGAGCTGTTTTTT. This gives the protein CSATLLGELFF.

For this clonotype: Given the absence of the conserved phenylalanine or tryptophan at the CDR3 end, a read error is likely. J is TRBJ2-3 and V is TRBV20-1; D is unresolved. Germline CDR1 is DFQATT and CDR2 is SNEGSKA (reference sequence). The CDR3 is 16 residues long. V was cut by 0 bases and J by 1 base, with 14 bases left in between. In DNA form, the CDR3 reads TGCAGTGCTAGAGATACTGCTATCGTAGGCACAGATACGCAGTATTAT. The encoded protein is CSARDTAIVGTDTQYY.

This rearrangement joins TRBV16 to TRBJ2-7; D may be TRBD2 (6 bases). V lost 4 bases, J lost 7 bases, and 11 bases lay in between. Germline lookup yields CDR1 KGHSY and CDR2 FQNENV. This CDR3 region has 12 residues. The CDR3 DNA reads TGTGCCAGCAGCCTTGTTCGGGGGGAGCAGTACTTC. Its translation is CASSLVRGEQYF.

This clonotype has just a few counts. V gene TRBV7-9 combines with J gene TRBJ2-7, with no clear D. The V gene's germline CDR1 is SEHNR and CDR2 FQNEAQ (reference sequence). The V and J ends lost 1 base and 5 bases respectively, with 12 bases between them. The CDR3 has 14 amino acids. The CDR3 nucleotides are TGTGCCAGCAGCTTAGTCGTGGCTGGGGACGAGCAGTACTTC. Translating it yields CASSLVVAGDEQYF.

This clonotype was seen at least ten times. The V call is TRBV6-5, the J call TRBJ2-3, with 9 bases matching TRBD2. CDR1 is MNHEY and CDR2 is SVGAGI in the germline V gene. Trimming removed 0 bases from V and 2 bases from J; junction bases left unmatched: 9. This CDR3 region has 18 residues. Here the CDR3 reads CASSYSILAGINTDTQYF. CDR3 sequence (DNA): TGTGCCAGCAGTTACTCGATTCTAGCGGGGATCAACACAGATACGCAGTATTTT.

The rearrangement uses TRBV19 and TRBJ2-4; D might be TRBD2 (6 bases). CDR3 length equals 18 residues. The V gene's germline CDR1 is LNHDA and CDR2 SQIVND (reference sequence). Trimming took off 6 bases at V and 6 bases at J, with 27 bases between the two ends. The CDR3 nucleotides read TGTGCCAGTAGCCGAGACGCGGGGCCTCCCATTGGGGGAAACATTCAGTACTTC. As protein: CASSRDAGPPIGGNIQYF.

This clonotype showed up just a few times. V is TRBV6-1 and J is TRBJ1-5, with D possibly matching TRBD1 (5 bases). Germline loops: CDR1 MNHNS, CDR2 SASEGT. This CDR3 is 16 amino acids long. V lost 0 bases, J lost 1 base, and 10 bases lay in between. CDR3: CASSEATGLSNQPQHF. The CDR3 nucleotides read TGTGCCAGCAGTGAAGCAACAGGATTAAGCAATCAGCCCCAGCATTTT.

This clonotype was seen more than once but under ten times. The genes are TRBV15 and TRBJ2-1; D uncertain. This CDR3 is 15 amino acids long. The germline gives CDR1 LNHNV, CDR2 YYDKDF (reference sequence). V lost 0 bases to trimming and J lost 7 bases, with 13 bases between them. DNA of the CDR3: TGTGCCACCAGCAGAGATTGGGATAGCTGGAATGAGCAGTTCTTC. Amino acid sequence: CATSRDWDSWNEQFF.

This clonotype was recorded many times. V is TRBV7-9 and J is TRBJ1-3, with 8 bases lining up with TRBD1. Per germline, CDR1 SEHNR and CDR2 FQNEAQ (reference sequence). The CDR3 consists of 16 residues. The V gene end was trimmed by 7 bases and the J gene end by 8 bases; junction bases not matched to a gene: 16. The CDR3: CASTDQYQGAVDTIYF. The DNA of the CDR3 is TGTGCCAGCACGGACCAGTACCAGGGGGCGGTGGACACCATATATTTT.

J is TRBJ2-7 and V is TRBV6-5; 7 bases agree with TRBD1. The junction had 19 bases not matched to a gene; V was cut back by 7 bases and J by 7 bases. This CDR3 is 16 amino acids long. Germline CDR1 reads MNHEY; CDR2 reads SVGAGI. Here the CDR3 DNA reads TGTGCCAGCACCCCGATGAAGGGGGCGCCAGGCGAAGAGCAGTACTTC. This codes for CASTPMKGAPGEEQYF.

This clonotype was observed many times. J is TRBJ2-7 and V is TRBV2; 10 bases are a match to TRBD1. The CDR3 contains 14 residues. Germline lookup yields CDR1 SNHLY and CDR2 FYNNEI. V dropped 6 bases and J dropped 1; count of bases not matched to a gene: 3. The CDR3: CASSQDRGSYEQYF. For the CDR3, the DNA is TGTGCCAGCAGCCAGGACAGGGGGTCCTACGAGCAGTACTTC. Drawing the rest from reference TRBV2 and TRBJ2-7, the complete variable domain is EPEVTQTPSHQVTQMGQEVILRCVPISNHLYFYWYRQILGQKVEFLVSFYNNEISEKSEIFDDQFSVERPDGSNFTLKIRSTKLEDSAMYFCASSQDRGSYEQYFGPGTRLTVT.

This clonotype was seen more than once but under ten times. The genes are TRBV4-1 and TRBJ1-1, with TRBD1 as a possible D gene (6 bases). Trimming stripped 3 bases from V and 8 bases from J, with 16 bases between. CDR1 MGHRA and CDR2 YSYEKL come from the germline V gene. The CDR3 spans 14 residues. CDR3 region: CASSHPAGVAEAFF. Here the CDR3 DNA reads TGCGCCAGCAGCCACCCTGCAGGGGTGGCAGAAGCTTTCTTT.

The J gene is TRBJ2-7, the V gene TRBV6-6, with TRBD2 as a possible D gene (6 bases). The length of the CDR3 is 15 residues. Between the trimmed V and J ends, which lost 6 bases and 2 bases, there was a span of 17 bases. CDR1 and CDR2 (germline): MNHNY, SVGAGI (reference sequence). The chain's CDR3 is CASSHGRGGPYEQYF. The CDR3, as DNA: TGTGCCAGCAGCCATGGGCGGGGCGGCCCCTACGAGCAGTACTTC.

CDR3 region: CASSERTVGQPQHF. CDR3 nucleotides: TGTGCCAGCAGTGAAAGGACAGTTGGACAGCCCCAGCATTTT. V and J are TRBV6-1 and TRBJ1-5, with a possible D match to TRBD1 (6 bases). CDR1 is MNHNS and CDR2 is SASEGT in the germline V gene. The CDR3 has 14 amino acids. Trimming removed 2 bases at V and 7 bases at J, with 12 bases between.

This chain links TRBV19 with TRBJ2-4; unclear D gene. Germline V CDR1 and CDR2: LNHDA, SQIVND (reference sequence). The CDR3 loop spans 14 amino acids. The V end was cut by 8 bases, the J end by 7 bases, with 18 bases between. DNA for the CDR3: TGTGCCAGTGGGGTAGTCCTTTCCCGGAACATTCAGTACTTC. It specifies CASGVVLSRNIQYF.

Worth noting for this clonotype: The final CDR3 position lacks the conserved phenylalanine or tryptophan, pointing to a likely read error. The chain couples TRBV13 to TRBJ2-7; D is undetermined. Deletions cut 5 bases from V and 2 bases from J, with 10 bases between. The CDR3 is 13 amino acids. The V gene's germline CDR1 is PRHDT and CDR2 FYEKMQ (reference sequence). The DNA for the CDR3 is TGTGCCAGCAGCCAAGCCCTTACCTACGAGCAGTACATC. Protein: CASSQALTYEQYI.

The chain links TRBV11-2 to TRBJ2-7; 7 bases agree with TRBD1. This CDR3 is built from 15 residues. Per germline, CDR1 SGHAT and CDR2 FQNNGV. V dropped 3 bases and J dropped 7; count of bases not matched to a gene: 12. The CDR3 DNA is TGTGCCAGCAGCTTTTTTCGGGGACAGCCTCGGGAGCAGTACTTC. Translated, it gives CASSFFRGQPREQYF.

This sequence joins TRBV12-3 or TRBV12-4 and TRBJ2-5; tentatively, D is TRBD2 (6 bases). V was trimmed by 4 bases and J by 9 bases, leaving 21 bases between them. The CDR3 contains 15 residues. The CDR3 DNA is TGTGCCAGCAGTTCCCCGAGCAGGGAACGGGAGCCCCAGTACTTC. The encoded protein is CASSSPSREREPQYF.

The chain has TRBV3-1 and TRBJ2-3, with D perhaps TRBD1 (5 bases). CDR3 length: 19 residues. V was pared by 3 bases and J by 2 bases, with 24 bases between. CDR1 is LGHDT, CDR2 YNNKEL, per germline (reference sequence). This chain's CDR3 is CASSHQDSWKGRTTDTQYF. The CDR3 nucleotides read TGTGCCAGCAGCCACCAAGATTCTTGGAAGGGGCGGACCACAGATACGCAGTATTTT.

This clonotype was detected only a few times. A clone one base away is much larger, so this may be a read error. V and J are TRBV4-3 and TRBJ2-1; unclear D gene. There are 13 residues in the CDR3. The V end lost 1 base, the J end lost 8 bases, and 9 bases lay between the germline ends. The germline gives CDR1 LGHNA, CDR2 YSLEER. The CDR3 bases are TGCGCCAGCAGCCAAGTGGGGTGGGATGAGCAGTTCTTC. Protein sequence: CASSQVGWDEQFF.

V and J are TRBV13 and TRBJ1-5; D remains unclear. Germline V gives CDR1 PRHDT, CDR2 FYEKMQ (reference sequence). This CDR3 is 14 amino acids long. Deletions cut 5 bases from V and 2 bases from J, with 10 bases between. This chain's CDR3 is CASSLGRGNQPQHF. Here the CDR3 DNA reads TGTGCCAGCAGCCTCGGACGGGGCAATCAGCCCCAGCATTTT.